Described below is a single TCR beta chain sequence and its context. Antigen: not known. The read comes to an end 3 residues before the CDR3 does, leaving the germline J gene to fill in the end. Using immunoSEQ multiplex PCR, the repertoire was profiled, and TCRdb retains in-frame clones only, with some absent. The sample yields some 31,000 clones, of which the top ten take up 1.4%. The CDR3 contains 12 residues. The V and J ends lost 2 bases and 6 bases respectively, with 10 bases between them. Per germline, CDR1 GTSNPN and CDR2 SVGIG (reference sequence). The sample belongs to a study of T cells in women clearing cervical HPV infection. General observations from the study: Controls had more TRBV6-7 (0.16%) than cases (roughly 0.11%). It is unknown whether associations predate infection; no effector/memory or HPV-specific sorting.

The chain couples TRBV30 to TRBJ1-2; no clear D gene. The sample taken for sequencing was blood buffy coat. This TCR was recovered from a woman between 18 and 75 years old with a cervical HPV16 infection that either progressed to CIN3+ or cleared (not recorded which). The chain's CDR3 is CAWSLAGNGYTF. The DNA read from the CDR3 is TGTGCCTGGAGTCTGGCGGGGAATGGC.